Reported below is one T cell receptor beta chain. Its antigen is not identified. The libraries were made with immunoSEQ version 4 in survey mode. Profiling relied on immunoSEQ multiplex PCR, and the TCRdb table lists in-frame clones only, not all of them. The top ten hold over 1.5% of the sample, which has some 23,000 clones, under 80% seen once. The sample originates from a study of persistence of HIV-infected CD4 T cells. CDR3 size: 15 residues. V gave up 0 bases and J gave up 1 base, with 11 bases separating them. CDR1 is SGHRS and CDR2 is YFSETQ in the germline V gene. Overlapping HIV-1 Gag 15-mer peptides at approximately 1 ug per peptide per mL were used. Sorting of responding CD4+ T cells relied on upregulated CD40 ligand together with CD69. These HIV-1-infected adults initiated suppressive ART in chronic infection.

Source: CD4+ T cells sorted from PBMCs after approximately 20-hour stimulation, taken from a patient who received antiretroviral therapy. This sequence was found in an adult man with HIV who was CMV-seropositive. The rearrangement joins TRBV5-1 to TRBJ2-7; maybe TRBD2 (6 bases). The CDR3 bases are TGCGCCAGCAGCTTGGAGCCGGGGGTATCCTACGAGCAGTACTTC. Residues: CASSLEPGVSYEQYF.